Below, 18 T cell receptor beta chains from the same sample are listed, as sequenced in a study of OX40 agonist ivuxolimab in advanced cancers. The method was immunoSEQ multiplex PCR; TCRdb's version includes in-frame clones alone and lacks a portion of them. The table records approximately 39,000 clones, approximately 78% of them present only once. Here the sequenced sample was CD4+ or CD8+ T cells sorted from blood, taken in a trial of the OX40 agonist ivuxolimab. These receptors were obtained from an adult with an advanced solid tumor such as melanoma, head and neck, liver or kidney cancer.

The J gene is TRBJ2-6, the V gene TRBV6-1, with 10 bases identical to TRBD2. This CDR3 has 19 amino acids. Germline-derived CDR1 and CDR2 are MNHNS and SASEGT. Trimming cost V 0 bases and J 0 bases; bases outside gene matches: 5. For the CDR3, the DNA is TGTGCCAGCAGTGAAGCAACTAGCGGGACGAGCTCTGGGGCCAACGTCCTGACTTTC. This gives the protein CASSEATSGTSSGANVLTF.

The V gene is TRBV28, the J gene TRBJ1-4, with TRBD1 identical over 9 bases. CDR3 length: 15 residues. The J segment lost 6 bases and the V segment lost 5 bases, leaving 7 bases of the junction unmatched. Germline V gene data show CDR1 as MDHEN and CDR2 as SYDVKM. The CDR3 nucleotides are TGTGCCAGCAGTGGGGATCGGACAGGGGATGAAAAACTGTTTTTT. This codes for CASSGDRTGDEKLFF.

V is TRBV28 and J is TRBJ1-1; D gene ambiguous. Trimming shortened V by 5 bases and J by 8 bases, and 18 bases separated the two germline ends. Germline V gene data show CDR1 as MDHEN and CDR2 as SYDVKM. This CDR3 region has 14 residues. CDR3 sequence (DNA): TGTGCCAGCAGTCTAAGGACGGCTTCCCTCGAAGCTTTCTTT. Protein product: CASSLRTASLEAFF.

The chain joins TRBV7-8 to TRBJ1-2, with 7 bases lining up with TRBD1. The CDR3 extends over 15 amino acids. V trimming: 5 bases; J trimming: 7 bases; junction bases outside the gene matches: 13. The germline CDR1 and CDR2 sequences are SGHVS and FQNEAQ. CDR3 coding DNA: TGTGCCAGCAGCACGGGGGGACAGACCTTCTCTGGCTACACCTTC. Residues: CASSTGGQTFSGYTF.

The chain recombines TRBV14 with TRBJ1-1; D might be TRBD1 (6 bases). Deletions cut 2 bases from V and 4 bases from J, with 8 bases between. The CDR3 runs to 13 residues. Germline assignment: CDR1 SGHDN and CDR2 FVKESK. CDR3 DNA: TGTGCCAGCAGCCAAAACAGGGTCACTGAAGCTTTCTTT. Its translation: CASSQNRVTEAFF.

The chain couples TRBV28 to TRBJ2-7, with D perhaps given as TRBD1 or TRBD2 (7 bases each). The CDR3 totals 15 residues. Germline CDR1 reads MDHEN; CDR2 reads SYDVKM. V shed 3 bases and J shed 5 bases, with 17 bases lying between them. CDR3 DNA: TGTGCCAGCAGTTTCAGGGGGAGGGCCCGTCACGAGCAGTACTTC. As protein: CASSFRGRARHEQYF.

In this sample, this clone turned up once. The chain couples TRBV5-4 to TRBJ1-6, with D maybe TRBD1 (5 bases). The V end lost 0 bases, the J end lost 11 bases, and 12 bases lay between the germline ends. The CDR3 is 14 residues long. Germline-derived CDR1 and CDR2 are SGHNT and YYREEE (reference sequence). The CDR3 loop reads CASSLGSGRAPLHF. CDR3 in DNA: TGTGCCAGCAGCTTGGGATCAGGGCGGGCACCCCTCCACTTT.

The V call is TRBV5-1, the J call TRBJ2-3; 13 bases are a match to TRBD2. The V gene end was trimmed by 6 bases and the J gene end by 6 bases; junction bases not matched to a gene: 7. This CDR3 has 15 amino acids. Germline assignment: CDR1 SGHRS and CDR2 YFSETQ. The CDR3 here is CASKGLAGKADTQYF. The CDR3 coding sequence is TGCGCCAGCAAGGGACTAGCGGGGAAGGCGGATACGCAGTATTTT.

This clone was observed once. The chain is built from TRBV5-1 and TRBJ1-4; possibly TRBD1 for D (6 bases). The CDR3 length is 14 residues. Germline V CDR1 and CDR2: SGHRS, YFSETQ. V lost 5 bases and J 7 bases, leaving 15 bases between the germline ends. CDR3 sequence reads: CASRRDIDSEKLFF. The CDR3 coding sequence is TGCGCCAGCAGAAGGGACATAGATAGTGAAAAACTGTTTTTT.

The rearrangement joins TRBV7-2 to TRBJ1-2; D is undetermined. With 5 bases removed from V and 0 bases from J, the gap between germline ends came to 13 bases. Germline values: CDR1 SGHTA, CDR2 FQGNSA. This CDR3 spans 15 amino acids. The DNA of the CDR3 is TGTGCCAGCAGCCCATCACGGGTAGCTAACTATGGCTACACCTTC. Its translation: CASSPSRVANYGYTF. Together with reference TRBV7-2 and TRBJ1-2, the CDR3 gives the full variable domain: GAGVSQSPSNKVTEKGKDVELRCDPISGHTALYWYRQSLGQGLEFLIYFQGNSAPDKSGLPSDRFSAERTGGSVSTLTIQRTQQEDSAVYLCASSPSRVANYGYTFGSGTRLTVV.

In nucleotides, the CDR3 is TGTGCCAGCAGCCTTATGCCACCGCAGGGAGACACTGAAGCTTTCTTT. It is translated as CASSLMPPQGDTEAFF. The chain recombines TRBV5-4 with TRBJ1-1; D possibly corresponds to TRBD1 (5 bases). CDR3 length: 16 amino acids. V was trimmed by 4 bases and J by 3 bases, leaving 19 bases between them. The V gene's germline CDR1 is SGHNT and CDR2 YYREEE (reference sequence).

The chain employs TRBV29-1 and TRBJ2-7, with TRBD2 as a possible D gene (5 bases). Germline V gives CDR1 SQVTM, CDR2 ANQGSEA. This CDR3 has 13 amino acids. Trimming stripped 4 bases from V and 7 bases from J, with 17 bases between. This chain's CDR3 is CSVAERGAGEQYF. CDR3 bases: TGCAGCGTTGCGGAACGGGGAGCCGGGGAGCAGTACTTC.

The rearrangement links TRBV7-9 to TRBJ2-7; TRBD1 matches 8 bases. V trimming: 4 bases; J trimming: 5 bases; junction bases outside the gene matches: 13. The CDR3 sequence is 16 residues long. The germline CDR1 and CDR2 sequences are SEHNR and FQNEAQ (reference sequence). The CDR3 spells CASSSGETGATHEQYF. Here the CDR3 DNA reads TGTGCCAGCAGCTCGGGTGAGACAGGGGCGACGCACGAGCAGTACTTC. Using reference TRBV7-9 and TRBJ2-7 for the parts outside the CDR3, the full variable domain is DTGVSQNPRHKITKRGQNVTFRCDPISEHNRLYWYRQTLGQGPEFLTYFQNEAQLEKSRLLSDRFSAERPKGSFSTLEIQRTEQGDSAMYLCASSSGETGATHEQYFGPGTRLTVT.

This chain uses TRBV7-9 with TRBJ1-2; D unclear. V gave up 1 base and J gave up 1 base, with 7 bases separating them. Per germline, CDR1 SEHNR and CDR2 FQNEAQ (reference sequence). This CDR3 is built from 14 residues. The DNA of the CDR3 is TGTGCCAGCAGCTTAGGGGTCAATAACTATGGCTACACCTTC. Amino acid sequence: CASSLGVNNYGYTF.

This chain joins TRBV28 and TRBJ2-4; either TRBD1 or TRBD2 may supply D (5 bases each). Germline V gene data show CDR1 as MDHEN and CDR2 as SYDVKM. V lost 3 bases and J 1 base, leaving 10 bases between the germline ends. This CDR3 has 15 residues. CDR3 sequence (DNA): TGTGCCAGCAGTTTTAACGGGGCGGCCAAAAACATTCAGTACTTC. Residues: CASSFNGAAKNIQYF. The variable domain in full, completed from reference TRBV28 and TRBJ2-4, reads DVKVTQSSRYLVKRTGEKVFLECVQDMDHENMFWYRQDPGLGLRLIYFSYDVKMKEKGDIPEGYSVSREKKERFSLILESASTNQTSMYLCASSFNGAAKNIQYFGAGTRLSVL.

This clone has only a few counts. The rearrangement uses TRBV7-9 and TRBJ1-1, with TRBD1 as a possible D gene (6 bases). The ends were cut back, 5 bases at V and 0 bases at J, with 16 bases in the middle. Germline-derived CDR1 and CDR2 are SEHNR and FQNEAQ (reference sequence). The length of the CDR3 is 16 residues. CDR3 in amino acids: CASSRGTLVLNTEAFF. The CDR3 region has the DNA TGTGCCAGCAGCCGAGGGACATTAGTTTTGAACACTGAAGCTTTCTTT.

This chain connects TRBV15 to TRBJ1-5; D gene unclear. The CDR3 covers 16 residues. The V gene's germline CDR1 is LNHNV and CDR2 YYDKDF (reference sequence). V lost 1 base and J 0 bases, leaving 10 bases between the germline ends. CDR3 in amino acids: CATSRVESFSNQPQHF. In DNA form, the CDR3 reads TGTGCCACCAGCAGAGTTGAGAGCTTTAGCAATCAGCCCCAGCATTTT.

V usage is TRBV9 and J usage is TRBJ2-5, with TRBD2 as a possible D gene (6 bases). The tail of the sequence fits TRBJ2-7 better, so the J call may be wrong. Germline V gene sequence: CDR1 SGDLS, CDR2 YYNGEE. The CDR3 consists of 14 residues. The CDR3 nucleotides read TGTGCCAGCAGTCGGGACTTCAGCTCCTACGAGCAGTACTTC. This codes for CASSRDFSSYEQYF.